This section outlines one T cell receptor (beta chain) sequence together with its context. How the authors handled the data: The authors estimated nucleated cell counts from reference gene primer amplification. Sequencing was performed with immunoSEQ multiplex PCR; in TCRdb, only in-frame clones are kept and a portion is missing. That table furnishes V, J and clone size, whereas the DNA furnished D and trimming. The repertoire has roughly 230,000 clones, around four fifths of them found once; the top ten carry 5.5% to 7.5%. The data derive from a study of blood T cell repertoires in COVID-19. For the study at large: Sites in the United States, Italy and Spain provided acute and convalescent COVID-19 samples. T cells, B-cell-depleted T cells, or PBMCs provided the cDNA or gDNA that served as material.

The TCR sequence derives from an older woman with active or convalescent COVID-19. Input material: peripheral blood.

The CDR3 DNA reads as TGTGCCATCAGTGAGCCCAGGACAGGGGGGTCAGAACTGTTTTTT. This encodes CAISEPRTGGSELFF. The chain recombines TRBV10-3 with TRBJ1-4; 10 positions agree with TRBD1. This CDR3 spans 15 amino acids. V was clipped by 2 bases and J by 12 bases; unmatched bases: 9. Germline V gene sequence: CDR1 ENHRY, CDR2 SYGVKD.